The present TCR beta chain was sequenced within a study of shared clonotypes between healthy human individuals. The study, taken as a whole, reports: In general, naive subsets displayed greater estimated richness than memory subsets did. Clonotypes which were not shared had lower generation probabilities than clonotypes that all four donors shared.

Method: immunoSEQ multiplex PCR; TCRdb's copy keeps in-frame clones and lacks some. This table has approximately 840,000 clones, 90% to 97% appearing once. Remarks on this clone: What it binds is not known. Additional DNA sequences in this sample encode the identical CDR3.

Naive CD8 cells, CD45RO-negative and positively selected for CCR7, excluded terminally differentiated effector memory CD45RA+ cells. Every donor was a Caucasian adult from Nashville, Tennessee. The sequenced material came from naive CD8+ T cells sorted from blood. The receptor was isolated from a man aged 25-40 years in good health.

CDR3 DNA sequence: TGTGCCAGCAGCTTAGCGATCACAGATACGCAGTATTTT. Protein product: CASSLAITDTQYF. The chain couples TRBV7-7 to TRBJ2-3; D is unresolved. V was clipped by 0 bases and J by 2 bases, with 3 bases between them. Germline V gives CDR1 SSHAT, CDR2 FNYEAQ (reference sequence). The CDR3 is 13 amino acids.